The source of this TCR beta chain is a study of CD8 T cells in Susac syndrome. Random hexamers were used to reverse transcribe the RNA input (roughly 0.5 to 1 ug). In TCRdb, the immunoSEQ multiplex PCR reads were re-called with MiXCR into one record per CDR3 protein. The sample includes just over 150,000 distinct CDR3 sequences, about 95% of them seen just once. The CDR3 contains 14 residues. Germline V gene data show CDR1 as SQVTM and CDR2 as ANQGSEA. After removal of 5 bases from V and 5 bases from J, the junction contained 11 bases not matched to a gene. TCR beta sequences were obtained from blood CD8+ and CD4+ T cells. Study results and caveats: The CD4+ T cell repertoire of patients with Susac syndrome showed no detectable clonal expansion.

Of note for this clonotype: The antigen is not known.

The clonotype comes from a human donor with Susac syndrome. Material: CD4+ T cells from PBMCs. The rearrangement joins TRBV29-1 to TRBJ1-1, with 7 bases fitting TRBD1. The CDR3 loop is CSVSHRGRETEAFF. The CDR3 nucleotides are TGCAGCGTTAGTCACAGGGGAAGGGAAACTGAAGCTTTCTTT.